A selection of T cell receptor beta chains follows, all from one sample in a study of control samples from healthy donors and cancer patients. Sequenced by immunoSEQ multiplex PCR; TCRdb stores in-frame clones only, minus some. There are 60,000 to 95,000 clones in the sample; more than 80% occur only once, and about 15% lies in the top ten. Sequenced sample: blood. These receptors were obtained from a man aged 50 or older in good health. Each CDR3 is given with its conserved first and last residue. Fields, in order: D gene, clone size, V gene, J gene, CDR3 protein, CDR3 DNA. D genes are given only for firm matches. Only some rows state a clone size, as once, few, many or a class for expanded clones.

D gene: NA
clone size: NA
V gene: TRBV14
J gene: TRBJ2-5
CDR3 protein: CASSQGRHLGETQYF
CDR3 DNA: TGTGCCAGCAGCCAAGGCCGGCACCTCGGAGAGACCCAGTACTTC

D gene: NA
clone size: NA
V gene: TRBV7-8
J gene: TRBJ2-3
CDR3 protein: CASSLPDTQYF
CDR3 DNA: TGTGCCAGCAGCCTACCAGATACGCAGTATTTT

D gene: NA
clone size: NA
V gene: TRBV9
J gene: TRBJ2-3
CDR3 protein: CASSSATRGDTQYF
CDR3 DNA: TGTGCCAGCAGCTCGGCCACACGAGGTGATACGCAGTATTTT

D gene: TRBD1
clone size: NA
V gene: TRBV6-6
J gene: TRBJ2-7
CDR3 protein: CASSPGTVSEQYF
CDR3 DNA: TGTGCCAGCAGTCCCGGGACAGTATCCGAGCAGTACTTC

D gene: NA
clone size: few
V gene: TRBV6-6
J gene: TRBJ2-3
CDR3 protein: CASRHSTDTQYF
CDR3 DNA: TGTGCCAGCCGACACAGCACAGATACGCAGTATTTT

D gene: NA
clone size: once
V gene: TRBV29-1
J gene: TRBJ2-7
CDR3 protein: CSVAPGFYEQYF
CDR3 DNA: TGCAGCGTTGCTCCGGGGTTCTACGAGCAGTACTTC

D gene: TRBD2
clone size: NA
V gene: TRBV28
J gene: TRBJ2-3
CDR3 protein: CASLPTAGSSRRSDTQYF
CDR3 DNA: TGTGCCAGCCTCCCAACAGCGGGATCCTCCCGAAGGTCAGATACGCAGTATTTT

D gene: TRBD1
clone size: once
V gene: TRBV28
J gene: TRBJ1-1
CDR3 protein: CASSLLGTGEMNTEAFF
CDR3 DNA: TGTGCCAGCAGTTTATTAGGGACAGGTGAAATGAACACTGAAGCTTTCTTT

D gene: TRBD1
clone size: NA
V gene: TRBV29-1
J gene: TRBJ1-2
CDR3 protein: CSVEEGPGGVYGYTF
CDR3 DNA: TGCAGCGTTGAAGAGGGACCAGGGGGCGTCTATGGCTACACCTTC

D gene: TRBD2
clone size: NA
V gene: TRBV11-3
J gene: TRBJ2-5
CDR3 protein: CASSPGTSGGTQYF
CDR3 DNA: TGTGCCAGCAGCCCTGGGACTAGTGGCGGGACCCAGTACTTC

D gene: TRBD1
clone size: NA
V gene: TRBV5-1
J gene: TRBJ2-5
CDR3 protein: CASSFVPGQAETQYF
CDR3 DNA: TGCGCCAGCAGCTTCGTCCCGGGACAGGCGGAGACCCAGTACTTC

D gene: NA
clone size: few
V gene: TRBV6-2/TRBV6-3
J gene: TRBJ2-7
CDR3 protein: CASSGDPPLSYEQYF
CDR3 DNA: TGTGCCAGCAGTGGGGACCCACCTTTAAGCTACGAGCAGTACTTC

D gene: NA
clone size: NA
V gene: TRBV5-5
J gene: TRBJ2-5
CDR3 protein: CASSFSPYGGETQYF
CDR3 DNA: TGTGCCAGCAGCTTTAGCCCCTATGGAGGGGAGACCCAGTACTTC

D gene: TRBD2
clone size: NA
V gene: TRBV27
J gene: TRBJ2-3
CDR3 protein: CASSPRGLAGTDTQYF
CDR3 DNA: TGTGCCAGCAGTCCCCGAGGGCTAGCGGGAACAGATACGCAGTATTTT

D gene: NA
clone size: NA
V gene: TRBV3-1/TRBV3-2
J gene: TRBJ2-7
CDR3 protein: CASSQGSSGQYF
CDR3 DNA: TGTGCCAGCAGCCAGGGTTCGTCCGGGCAGTACTTC

D gene: NA
clone size: NA
V gene: TRBV5-6
J gene: TRBJ1-5
CDR3 protein: CASSLLMSAVNQPQHF
CDR3 DNA: TGTGCCAGCAGCCTGTTAATGAGCGCGGTCAATCAGCCCCAGCATTTT

D gene: NA
clone size: NA
V gene: TRBV7-9
J gene: TRBJ1-2
CDR3 protein: CASSRDLGWYTF
CDR3 DNA: TGTGCCAGCAGCCGGGACCTTGGATGGTACACCTTC

D gene: NA
clone size: NA
V gene: TRBV3-1/TRBV3-2
J gene: TRBJ2-5
CDR3 protein: CASSQGTFRETQYF
CDR3 DNA: TGTGCCAGCAGCCAGGGGACGTTTAGAGAGACCCAGTACTTC

D gene: TRBD2
clone size: NA
V gene: TRBV7-9
J gene: TRBJ2-3
CDR3 protein: CASSFAGELYF
CDR3 DNA: TGTGCCAGCAGCTTCGCGGGGGAGTTGTATTTT

D gene: TRBD1
clone size: once
V gene: TRBV18
J gene: TRBJ2-3
CDR3 protein: CASSPFGQGTDTQYF
CDR3 DNA: TGTGCCAGCTCACCATTTGGACAGGGAACAGATACGCAGTATTTT

D gene: NA
clone size: NA
V gene: TRBV21-1
J gene: TRBJ1-2
CDR3 protein: CASSKAGGGRKCGYTF
CDR3 DNA: TGTGCCAGCAGCAAAGCGGGAGGGGGCAGAAAGTGTGGCTACACCTTC

D gene: NA
clone size: NA
V gene: TRBV4-2
J gene: TRBJ1-2
CDR3 protein: CASSQGGGPRVDGYTF
CDR3 DNA: TGTGCCAGCAGCCAGGGGGGGGGCCCGAGGGTCGATGGCTACACCTTC

D gene: NA
clone size: NA
V gene: TRBV2
J gene: TRBJ2-7
CDR3 protein: CASRGNSLYEQYF
CDR3 DNA: TGTGCCAGCAGAGGTAACAGCCTCTACGAGCAGTACTTC

D gene: TRBD1
clone size: NA
V gene: TRBV4-1
J gene: TRBJ1-5
CDR3 protein: CASSQAPPRDRGLHQPQHF
CDR3 DNA: TGCGCCAGCAGCCAAGCACCTCCCAGGGACAGGGGGCTTCATCAGCCCCAGCATTTT

D gene: NA
clone size: NA
V gene: TRBV7-2
J gene: TRBJ2-3
CDR3 protein: CASSLDGKSTDTQYF
CDR3 DNA: TGTGCCAGCAGCTTGGATGGGAAAAGCACAGATACGCAGTATTTT

D gene: NA
clone size: NA
V gene: TRBV19
J gene: TRBJ2-7
CDR3 protein: CASSIIPGFGSYEQYF
CDR3 DNA: TGTGCCAGTAGTATTATCCCAGGGTTCGGGTCCTACGAGCAGTACTTC

D gene: NA
clone size: NA
V gene: TRBV25-1
J gene: TRBJ1-3
CDR3 protein: CASSDSGLIARGNTIYF
CDR3 DNA: TGTGCCAGCAGTGATAGCGGACTTATAGCACGTGGAAACACCATATATTTT

D gene: NA
clone size: NA
V gene: TRBV5-1
J gene: TRBJ2-6
CDR3 protein: CASSLDGVHGSGANVLTF
CDR3 DNA: TGCGCCAGCAGCTTGGACGGAGTACACGGCTCTGGGGCCAACGTCCTGACTTTC

D gene: NA
clone size: NA
V gene: TRBV5-1
J gene: TRBJ1-6
CDR3 protein: CASSNGFGGSPLHF
CDR3 DNA: TGCGCCAGCAGCAACGGATTCGGAGGTTCACCCCTCCACTTT

D gene: NA
clone size: NA
V gene: TRBV6-5
J gene: TRBJ2-2
CDR3 protein: CASSSRQRANTGELFF
CDR3 DNA: TGTGCCAGCAGTTCTAGACAGCGCGCGAACACCGGGGAGCTGTTTTTT

D gene: NA
clone size: few
V gene: TRBV16
J gene: TRBJ1-1
CDR3 protein: CASSQSGGEAFF
CDR3 DNA: TGTGCCAGCAGCCAATCCGGCGGTGAAGCTTTCTTT

D gene: NA
clone size: NA
V gene: TRBV6-2/TRBV6-3
J gene: TRBJ2-1
CDR3 protein: CASSYWAGNEQFF
CDR3 DNA: TGTGCCAGCAGTTATTGGGCTGGCAATGAGCAGTTCTTC

D gene: NA
clone size: NA
V gene: TRBV11-2
J gene: TRBJ2-1
CDR3 protein: CASSLLGRKTYNEQFF
CDR3 DNA: TGTGCCAGCAGCCTCTTGGGACGGAAGACCTACAATGAGCAGTTCTTC

D gene: NA
clone size: once
V gene: TRBV9
J gene: TRBJ2-3
CDR3 protein: CASSVATSLGIDTQYF
CDR3 DNA: TGTGCCAGCAGCGTAGCGACTAGTTTAGGGATAGATACGCAGTATTTT

D gene: NA
clone size: NA
V gene: TRBV5-4
J gene: TRBJ1-6
CDR3 protein: CASSLGRDHNSPLHF
CDR3 DNA: TGTGCCAGCAGCTTGGGGAGGGACCATAATTCACCCCTCCACTTT

D gene: NA
clone size: NA
V gene: TRBV6-2/TRBV6-3
J gene: TRBJ1-1
CDR3 protein: CASSTLTATLNTEAFF
CDR3 DNA: TGTGCCAGCAGTACCCTAACCGCGACATTGAACACTGAAGCTTTCTTT

D gene: TRBD2
clone size: NA
V gene: TRBV4-3
J gene: TRBJ2-7
CDR3 protein: CASSRSGSSYEQYF
CDR3 DNA: TGCGCCAGCAGCCGCAGCGGGAGCTCCTACGAGCAGTACTTC

D gene: NA
clone size: NA
V gene: TRBV3-1/TRBV3-2
J gene: TRBJ2-1
CDR3 protein: CASSQDPESLLVSYNEQFF
CDR3 DNA: TGTGCCAGCAGCCAAGACCCAGAATCTCTTTTAGTCTCCTACAATGAGCAGTTCTTC

D gene: NA
clone size: NA
V gene: TRBV19
J gene: TRBJ2-2
CDR3 protein: CASSSQWGAGELFF
CDR3 DNA: TGTGCCAGTAGTAGCCAGTGGGGCGCCGGGGAGCTGTTTTTT

D gene: TRBD1
clone size: NA
V gene: TRBV7-2
J gene: TRBJ1-2
CDR3 protein: CASSLEGDRGLGYGYTF
CDR3 DNA: TGTGCCAGCAGCTTAGAGGGGGACAGGGGCTTGGGCTATGGCTACACCTTC

D gene: NA
clone size: NA
V gene: TRBV7-2
J gene: TRBJ2-5
CDR3 protein: CASSPGNQETQYF
CDR3 DNA: TGTGCCAGCAGCCCCGGCAACCAAGAGACCCAGTACTTC

D gene: NA
clone size: NA
V gene: TRBV7-2
J gene: TRBJ1-5
CDR3 protein: CASSLGPGVGQPQHF
CDR3 DNA: TGTGCCAGCAGCTTAGGTCCAGGGGTCGGTCAGCCCCAGCATTTT

D gene: NA
clone size: once
V gene: TRBV5-1
J gene: TRBJ2-7
CDR3 protein: CASSLGTSSAYEQYF
CDR3 DNA: TGCGCCAGCAGCCTCGGAACTTCCAGTGCCTACGAGCAGTACTTC

D gene: NA
clone size: NA
V gene: TRBV19
J gene: TRBJ2-6
CDR3 protein: CASTQGGGTGANVLTF
CDR3 DNA: TGTGCCAGTACCCAGGGTGGGGGGACTGGGGCCAACGTCCTGACTTTC

D gene: TRBD1
clone size: NA
V gene: TRBV25-1
J gene: TRBJ2-6
CDR3 protein: CASGTGTGGSGANVLTF
CDR3 DNA: TGTGCCAGCGGGACCGGGACAGGGGGCTCTGGGGCCAACGTCCTGACTTTC

D gene: NA
clone size: NA
V gene: TRBV9
J gene: TRBJ1-5
CDR3 protein: CASSVVVIGGFVIQPQHF
CDR3 DNA: TGTGCCAGCAGCGTAGTAGTTATTGGAGGGTTCGTCATTCAGCCCCAGCATTTT

D gene: NA
clone size: NA
V gene: TRBV11-3
J gene: TRBJ1-5
CDR3 protein: CASSLVPAYSNQPQHF
CDR3 DNA: TGTGCCAGCAGCTTAGTCCCAGCTTATAGCAATCAGCCCCAGCATTTT

D gene: NA
clone size: NA
V gene: TRBV7-9
J gene: TRBJ1-5
CDR3 protein: CASSPRGSNQPQHF
CDR3 DNA: TGTGCCAGCAGCCCCAGGGGTAGCAATCAGCCCCAGCATTTT

D gene: NA
clone size: NA
V gene: TRBV28
J gene: TRBJ1-6
CDR3 protein: CASRPLSARLYNSPLHF
CDR3 DNA: TGTGCCAGCAGACCCTTAAGCGCGAGACTCTATAATTCACCCCTCCACTTT

D gene: TRBD1
clone size: NA
V gene: TRBV19
J gene: TRBJ2-7
CDR3 protein: CASSSGGAPYEQYF
CDR3 DNA: TGTGCCAGTAGTTCAGGGGGCGCGCCATACGAGCAGTACTTC

D gene: TRBD2
clone size: NA
V gene: TRBV27
J gene: TRBJ2-7
CDR3 protein: CASSFGGSSYEQYF
CDR3 DNA: TGTGCCAGCAGTTTTGGCGGGAGCTCCTACGAGCAGTACTTC

D gene: TRBD2
clone size: few
V gene: TRBV30
J gene: TRBJ2-1
CDR3 protein: CAWSTSLAGGGEQFF
CDR3 DNA: TGTGCCTGGAGTACCAGCTTAGCGGGAGGTGGGGAGCAGTTCTTC

D gene: NA
clone size: NA
V gene: TRBV29-1
J gene: TRBJ1-5
CDR3 protein: CSVEYREGQPQHF
CDR3 DNA: TGCAGCGTTGAGTACAGGGAGGGTCAGCCCCAGCATTTT